This T cell receptor (beta chain) was observed in a study of sequential checkpoint blockade in melanoma. Across the whole study: First-line arms were nivolumab then ipilimumab, or the reverse, randomized 1:1. Maintenance nivolumab came after either treatment sequence.

Clones were read by immunoSEQ multiplex PCR, and TCRdb kept only the in-frame ones, dropping some. Here the sample spans about 40,000 clones, 86% being singletons. As for treatment: randomized to nivolumab then ipilimumab (arm A) or the reverse (arm B). Patients had received no earlier DNA-damaging chemotherapy. From thawed PBMCs, live CD3+CD8+ cells negative for CD19 and CD56 were sorted. The receptor's source is a human donor with melanoma. This sample comprised CD8+ T cells sorted from blood (inferred from file names), obtained from a patient given nivolumab and ipilimumab in sequence.

The CDR3: CASMSGELFF. The CDR3 bases are TGTGCCAGCATGTCAGGGGAGCTGTTTTTT. The chain joins TRBV2 to TRBJ2-2; no definite D call. The germline CDR1 and CDR2 sequences are SNHLY and FYNNEI. Trimming removed 7 bases at V and 8 bases at J, with 5 bases between. CDR3 length equals 10 residues.